The 9 T cell receptor beta chains below were found in one sample sequenced in a study of lymphopenia after photon versus proton radiotherapy. Method: immunoSEQ multiplex PCR; TCRdb's copy keeps in-frame clones and lacks some. The sample shows fewer than 25,000 clones, 92% of them seen only once. Sequenced material: peripheral blood, taken from a patient treated with proton-based radiotherapy. Receptors originate from a woman between 65 and 79 years old with pancreatic cancer. Some clones in this sample may be carry-over from other donors' samples.

This clone was found once. The V gene is TRBV6-5, the J gene TRBJ1-1; D is unresolved. The ends were cut back, 6 bases at V and 1 base at J, with 12 bases in the middle. This CDR3 has 14 amino acids. Germline CDR1 and CDR2: MNHEY and SVGAGI. The CDR3 DNA reads as TGTGCCAGCAGCCCAATCACAGCGAACACTGAAGCTTTCTTT. Translating it yields CASSPITANTEAFF.

This chain connects TRBV6-1 to TRBJ2-1, with 12 bases identical to TRBD2. Germline lookup yields CDR1 MNHNS and CDR2 SASEGT. V trimming: 6 bases; J trimming: 9 bases; junction bases outside the gene matches: 6. CDR3 length: 14 residues. Here the CDR3 DNA reads TGTGCCAGCAGCGCCGGACTAGCGGGGAGTGAGCAGTTCTTC. It is translated as CASSAGLAGSEQFF.

This clone has only a few counts. This chain uses TRBV27 with TRBJ2-7, with 11 positions matching TRBD1. Germline CDR1 is MNHEY and CDR2 is SMNVEV (reference sequence). Germline trimming cut 6 bases from V and 5 bases from J; bases unmatched to any gene: 12. This CDR3 has 16 residues. The CDR3 spells CASSRETGTGGDEQYF. In DNA, the CDR3 is TGTGCCAGCAGCCGGGAAACCGGGACAGGGGGGGACGAGCAGTACTTC.

This chain connects TRBV19 to TRBJ1-2; D is uncertain. V was cut by 3 bases and J by 1 base, with 15 bases left in between. Germline CDR1 LNHDA, CDR2 SQIVND (reference sequence). The CDR3 runs to 16 residues. The CDR3 sequence is CASSMKRSPDNYGYTF. CDR3 DNA sequence: TGTGCCAGTAGTATGAAACGGAGCCCGGATAACTATGGCTACACCTTC.

V is TRBV10-1 and J is TRBJ2-1; D not certain. Trimming cost V 8 bases and J 0 bases, with 20 bases left between them. The CDR3 has 17 residues. CDR1 is WNHNN, CDR2 SYGVQD, per germline (reference sequence). CDR3 nucleotides: TGCGCCAGCTCCGTCCGACCGGACGGTCCCTCCTACAATGAGCAGTTCTTC. Residues: CASSVRPDGPSYNEQFF.

V and J are TRBV7-2 and TRBJ2-7; TRBD1 is a possible D gene (6 bases). CDR3 length: 13 residues. CDR1 and CDR2 (germline): SGHTA, FQGNSA. V was pared by 1 base and J by 4 bases, with 8 bases between. The CDR3 DNA sequence: TGTGCCAGCAGCTTAGGGGGGCCTTACGAGCAGTACTTC. Translated: CASSLGGPYEQYF. Supplemented by reference TRBV7-2 and TRBJ2-7, the full variable domain reads GAGVSQSPSNKVTEKGKDVELRCDPISGHTALYWYRQSLGQGLEFLIYFQGNSAPDKSGLPSDRFSAERTGGSVSTLTIQRTQQEDSAVYLCASSLGGPYEQYFGPGTRLTVT.

This chain uses TRBV6-6 with TRBJ1-3; no clear D gene. The CDR3 has 13 amino acids. In germline, CDR1 is MNHNY, CDR2 SVGAGI (reference sequence). The V gene lost 2 bases and the J gene lost 8 bases, with 10 bases spanning the gap. Here the CDR3 reads CASSYAAADTIYF. Written as DNA, the CDR3 is TGTGCCAGCAGTTACGCGGCGGCGGACACCATATATTTT.

V and J are TRBV15 and TRBJ1-6, with TRBD1 matching over 7 bases. Trimming took 0 bases from V and 8 from J; bases not matched to a gene: 4. CDR1 and CDR2 (germline): LNHNV, YYDKDF (reference sequence). The CDR3 sequence is 15 residues long. CDR3 region: CATSRDVGTDSPLHF. CDR3 sequence (DNA): TGTGCCACCAGCAGAGATGTCGGGACAGATTCACCCCTCCACTTT.

This rearrangement joins TRBV19 to TRBJ2-7; 8 positions match TRBD1. The CDR3 extends over 15 amino acids. In germline, CDR1 is LNHDA, CDR2 SQIVND (reference sequence). V was pared by 7 bases and J by 1 base, with 9 bases of the junction left unmatched. CDR3 amino acids: CASKPRTGISYEQYF. The CDR3, as DNA: TGTGCCAGTAAACCCAGGACAGGGATTTCCTACGAGCAGTACTTC.